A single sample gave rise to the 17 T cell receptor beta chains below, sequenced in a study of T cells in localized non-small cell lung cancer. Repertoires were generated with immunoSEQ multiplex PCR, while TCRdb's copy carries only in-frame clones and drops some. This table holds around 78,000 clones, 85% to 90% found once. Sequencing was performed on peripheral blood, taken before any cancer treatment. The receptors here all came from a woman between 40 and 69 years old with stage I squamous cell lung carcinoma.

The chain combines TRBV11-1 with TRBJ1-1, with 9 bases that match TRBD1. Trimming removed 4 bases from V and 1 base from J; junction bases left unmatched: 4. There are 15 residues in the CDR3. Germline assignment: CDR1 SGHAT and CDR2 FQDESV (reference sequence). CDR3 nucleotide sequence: TGTGCCAGCAGCTCCGGGACAGGGAGGAACACTGAAGCTTTCTTT. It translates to CASSSGTGRNTEAFF.

This CDR3 reads CASSPGDLRTDTQYF. CDR3 coding DNA: TGTGCCAGCAGCCCCGGGGACTTACGCACAGATACGCAGTATTTT. The chain employs TRBV9 and TRBJ2-3; D is perhaps TRBD2 (6 bases). In germline, CDR1 is SGDLS, CDR2 YYNGEE. CDR3 length: 15 amino acids. V lost 4 bases to trimming and J lost 1 base, with 13 bases between them. The full variable domain, its missing parts supplied by reference TRBV9 and TRBJ2-3, is DSGVTQTPKHLITATGQRVTLRCSPRSGDLSVYWYQQSLDQGLQFLIQYYNGEERAKGNILERFSAQQFPDLHSELNLSSLELGDSALYFCASSPGDLRTDTQYFGPGTRLTVL.

The CDR3 here is CASSQDGVTTAFF. In DNA, the CDR3 is TGTGCCAGCAGCCAAGATGGGGTCACCACGGCTTTCTTT. The V call is TRBV14, the J call TRBJ1-1; no definite D call. Germline V gives CDR1 SGHDN, CDR2 FVKESK. There are 13 residues in the CDR3. V was cut by 0 bases and J by 11 bases, with 13 bases left in between.

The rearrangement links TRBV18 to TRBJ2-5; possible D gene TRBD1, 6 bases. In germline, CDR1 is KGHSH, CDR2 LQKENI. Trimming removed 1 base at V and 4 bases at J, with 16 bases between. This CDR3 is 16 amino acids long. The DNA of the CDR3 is TGTGCCAGCTCACCACTAACCCTGGGGGCAGGAGAGACCCAGTACTTC. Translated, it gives CASSPLTLGAGETQYF.

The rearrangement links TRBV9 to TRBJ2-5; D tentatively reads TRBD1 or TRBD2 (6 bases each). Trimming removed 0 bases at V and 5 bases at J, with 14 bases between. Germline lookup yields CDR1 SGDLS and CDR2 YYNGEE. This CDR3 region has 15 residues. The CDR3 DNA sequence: TGTGCCAGCAGCGTAGTTTGGGGGGCTCGGGAGACCCAGTACTTC. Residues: CASSVVWGARETQYF.

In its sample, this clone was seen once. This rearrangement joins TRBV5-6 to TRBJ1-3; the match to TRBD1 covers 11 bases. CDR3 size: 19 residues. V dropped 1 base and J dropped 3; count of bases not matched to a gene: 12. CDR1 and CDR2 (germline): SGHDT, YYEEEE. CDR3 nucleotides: TGTGCCAGCAGCTTGCGTGGGACAGGGGGAAGCGGGAATGGAAACACCATATATTTT. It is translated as CASSLRGTGGSGNGNTIYF.

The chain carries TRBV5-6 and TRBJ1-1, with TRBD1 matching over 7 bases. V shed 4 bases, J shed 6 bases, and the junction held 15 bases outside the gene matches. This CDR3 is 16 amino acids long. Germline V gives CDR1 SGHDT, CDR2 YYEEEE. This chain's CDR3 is CASSRVGRQGGAEAFF. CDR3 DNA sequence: TGTGCCAGCAGCCGCGTTGGCCGGCAGGGGGGGGCTGAAGCTTTCTTT.

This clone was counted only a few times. DNA for the CDR3: TGTGCCAGCAGTTCCTGGACAGGTCAAGAGACCCAGTACTTC. Its translation: CASSSWTGQETQYF. V and J are TRBV6-5 and TRBJ2-5; 7 bases line up with TRBD1. The junction had 4 bases not matched to a gene; V was cut back by 4 bases and J by 2 bases. CDR1 is MNHEY and CDR2 is SVGAGI in the germline V gene. This CDR3 is 14 amino acids long.

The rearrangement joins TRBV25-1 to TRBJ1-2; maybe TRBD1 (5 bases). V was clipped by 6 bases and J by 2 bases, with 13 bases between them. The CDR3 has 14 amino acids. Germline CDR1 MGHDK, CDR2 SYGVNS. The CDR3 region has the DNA TGTGCCAGCAGAGCCGACAGTGCAAACTATGGCTACACCTTC. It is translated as CASRADSANYGYTF.

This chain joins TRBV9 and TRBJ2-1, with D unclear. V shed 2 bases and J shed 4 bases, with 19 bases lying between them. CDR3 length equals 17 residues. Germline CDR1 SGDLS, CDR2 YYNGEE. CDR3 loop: CASSVDYRTDIYNEQFF. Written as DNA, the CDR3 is TGTGCCAGCAGCGTGGATTACCGGACGGATATTTACAATGAGCAGTTCTTC.

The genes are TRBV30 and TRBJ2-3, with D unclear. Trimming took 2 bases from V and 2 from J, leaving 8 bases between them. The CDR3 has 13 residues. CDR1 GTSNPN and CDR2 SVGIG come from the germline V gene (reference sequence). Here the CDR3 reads CAWSRASTDTQYF. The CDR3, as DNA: TGTGCCTGGAGTCGGGCTTCCACAGATACGCAGTATTTT.

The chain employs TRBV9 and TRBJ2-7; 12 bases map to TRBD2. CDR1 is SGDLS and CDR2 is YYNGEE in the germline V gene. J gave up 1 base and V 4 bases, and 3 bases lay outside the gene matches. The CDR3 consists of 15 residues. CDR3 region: CASSMTSGSSYEQYF. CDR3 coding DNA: TGTGCCAGCAGCATGACTAGCGGGAGTTCCTACGAGCAGTACTTC.

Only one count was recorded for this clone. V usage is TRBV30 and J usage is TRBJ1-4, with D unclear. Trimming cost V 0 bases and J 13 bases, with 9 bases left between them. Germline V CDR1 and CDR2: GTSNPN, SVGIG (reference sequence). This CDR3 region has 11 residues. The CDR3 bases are TGTGCCTGGAGTGTAGGTGGAGGACTGTTTTTT. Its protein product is CAWSVGGGLFF.

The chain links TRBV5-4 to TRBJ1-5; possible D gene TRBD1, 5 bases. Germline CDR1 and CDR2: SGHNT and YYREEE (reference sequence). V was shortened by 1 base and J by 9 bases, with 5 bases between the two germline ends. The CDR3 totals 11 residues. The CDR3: CASSLQGPQHF. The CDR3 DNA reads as TGTGCCAGCAGCTTGCAGGGGCCCCAGCATTTT. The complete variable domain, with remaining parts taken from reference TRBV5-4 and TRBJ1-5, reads ETGVTQSPTHLIKTRGQQVTLRCSSQSGHNTVSWYQQALGQGPQFIFQYYREEENGRGNFPPRFSGLQFPNYSSELNVNALELDDSALYLCASSLQGPQHFGDGTRLSIL.

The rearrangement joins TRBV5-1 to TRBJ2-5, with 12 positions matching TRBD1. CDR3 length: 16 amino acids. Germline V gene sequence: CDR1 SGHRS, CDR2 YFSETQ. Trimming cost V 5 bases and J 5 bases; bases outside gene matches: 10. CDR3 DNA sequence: TGCGCCAGCAGGGGGACAGGGGGCGCATTTGGGGAGACCCAGTACTTC. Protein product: CASRGTGGAFGETQYF.

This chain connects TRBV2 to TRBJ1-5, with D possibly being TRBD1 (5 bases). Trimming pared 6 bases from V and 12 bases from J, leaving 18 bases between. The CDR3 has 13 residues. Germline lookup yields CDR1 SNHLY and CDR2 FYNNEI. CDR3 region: CASRGDGHPNQHF. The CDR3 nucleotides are TGTGCCAGCAGGGGGGATGGCCATCCTAACCAGCATTTT.

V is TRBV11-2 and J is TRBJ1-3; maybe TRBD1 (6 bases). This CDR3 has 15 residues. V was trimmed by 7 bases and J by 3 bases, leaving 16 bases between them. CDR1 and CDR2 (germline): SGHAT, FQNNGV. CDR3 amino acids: CASTIGGGRGNTIYF. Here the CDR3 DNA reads TGTGCCAGCACCATTGGAGGGGGTCGTGGAAACACCATATATTTT.